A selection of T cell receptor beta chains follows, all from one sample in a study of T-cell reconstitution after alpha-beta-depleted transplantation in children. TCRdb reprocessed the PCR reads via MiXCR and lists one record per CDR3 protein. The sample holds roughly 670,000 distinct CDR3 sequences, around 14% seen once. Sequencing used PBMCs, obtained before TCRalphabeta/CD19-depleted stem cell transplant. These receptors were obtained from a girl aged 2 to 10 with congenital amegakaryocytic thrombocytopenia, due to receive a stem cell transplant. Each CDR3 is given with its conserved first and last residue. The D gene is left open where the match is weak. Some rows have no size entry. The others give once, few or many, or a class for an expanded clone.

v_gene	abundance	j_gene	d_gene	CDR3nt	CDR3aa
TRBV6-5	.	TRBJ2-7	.	TGTGCCAGCAGTTACTCTCGCGGTGCAAGGTACGAGCAGTACTTC	CASSYSRGARYEQYF
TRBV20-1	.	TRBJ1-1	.	TGCAGTGCTAGACAGGGGCCCCACACTGAAGCTTTCTTT	CSARQGPHTEAFF
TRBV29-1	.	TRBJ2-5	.	TGCAGCGTTGCCCGGTTCGATAGCGGTTCCCAAGAGACCCAGTACTTC	CSVARFDSGSQETQYF
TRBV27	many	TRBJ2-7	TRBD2	TGTGCCAGCAGTTTGAAGGGGCTAGCGGAGTCCTACGAGCAGTACTTC	CASSLKGLAESYEQYF
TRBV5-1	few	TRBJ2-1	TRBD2	TGCGCCAGCAGCCTCGGGAGGTGGATTTTCGATGAGCAGTTCTTC	CASSLGRWIFDEQFF
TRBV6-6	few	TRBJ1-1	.	TGTGCCAGCAGTTACTGGGAGGTCACTGAAGCTTTCTTT	CASSYWEVTEAFF
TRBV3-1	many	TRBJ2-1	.	TGTGCCAGCAGCCAGTCTAGAGGTGAGCAGTTCTTC	CASSQSRGEQFF
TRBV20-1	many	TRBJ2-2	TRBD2	TGCAGTGCTTCGACTAGCGGGAACACCGGGGAGCTGTTTTTT	CSASTSGNTGELFF
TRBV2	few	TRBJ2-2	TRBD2	TGTGCCAGCAGTGAACGACTAGCTCGGGACACCGGGGAGCTGTTTTTT	CASSERLARDTGELFF
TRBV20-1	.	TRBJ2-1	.	TGCAGTGCCCGACCGAAGACAGAGCAGTTCTTC	CSARPKTEQFF
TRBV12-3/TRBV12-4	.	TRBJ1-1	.	TGTGCCAGCAGCCTCATCTACAGTGAAGCTTTCTTT	CASSLIYSEAFF
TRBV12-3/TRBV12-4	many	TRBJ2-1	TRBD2	TGTGCCAGCAGTTCCGCGTTGACTAGCGGGAGTGATGAGCAGTTCTTC	CASSSALTSGSDEQFF
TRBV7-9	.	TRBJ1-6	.	TGTGCCAGCAGCTTGGGACCGGGTTCACCCCTCCACTTT	CASSLGPGSPLHF
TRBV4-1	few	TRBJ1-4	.	TGCGCCAGCAGCCCATACGGACCGTTTAATGAAAAACTGTTTTTT	CASSPYGPFNEKLFF
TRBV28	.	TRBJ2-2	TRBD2	TGTGCCAGCAGTTTAGCGGTAGCGGGACCGAACACCGGGGAGCTGTTTTTT	CASSLAVAGPNTGELFF
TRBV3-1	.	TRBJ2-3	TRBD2	TGTGCCAGCAGCCCCCGGGGCGGGAGGCCAGATACGCAGTATTTT	CASSPRGGRPDTQYF
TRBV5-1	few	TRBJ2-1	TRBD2	TGCGCCAGCAGCTCGGGACTAGTGGGCGATGAGCAGTTCTTC	CASSSGLVGDEQFF
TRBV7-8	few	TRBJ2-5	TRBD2	TGTGCCAGCAGCCCTGGGGGAGGGCCACTCCAAGAGACCCAGTACTTC	CASSPGGGPLQETQYF
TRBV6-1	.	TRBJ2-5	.	TGTGCCAGCAGTCGGCGGCTCCAAGAGACCCAGTACTTC	CASSRRLQETQYF
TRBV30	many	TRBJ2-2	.	TGTGCCTGGAGTGTCCGGAAGAACACCGGGGAGCTGTTTTTT	CAWSVRKNTGELFF
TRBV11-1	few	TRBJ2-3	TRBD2	TGTGCCAGCAGCCCCCCCCCAGCGGGAGCCGTAGATACGCAGTATTTT	CASSPPPAGAVDTQYF
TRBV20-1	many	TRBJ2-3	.	TGCAGTGCTCAACCAAGGATGGGAAGCGGCACAGATACGCAGTATTTT	CSAQPRMGSGTDTQYF
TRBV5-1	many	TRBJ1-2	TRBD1	TGCGCCAGCAGCCGTAAAATACAGGGGGCGTATGGCTACACCTTC	CASSRKIQGAYGYTF
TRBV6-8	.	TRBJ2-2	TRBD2	TGTGCCAGCAGGGTTACCACTAGCGGGATACCCACCGGGGAGCTGTTTTTT	CASRVTTSGIPTGELFF
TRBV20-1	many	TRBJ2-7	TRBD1	TGCAGTGCCCGACAGGGGGAGAAAGAATACGAGCAGTACTTC	CSARQGEKEYEQYF
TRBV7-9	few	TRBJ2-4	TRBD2	TGTGCCAGCAGCTTAGTGGCGGGAGAAACCAAAAACATTCAGTACTTC	CASSLVAGETKNIQYF
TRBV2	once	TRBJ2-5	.	TGTGCCAGCAGTTTGACGGAGGCAGAGACCCAGTACTTC	CASSLTEAETQYF
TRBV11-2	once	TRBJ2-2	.	TGTGCCAGCAGCTTAGCCGGACTCCGGCCCGGGGAGCTGTTTTTT	CASSLAGLRPGELFF
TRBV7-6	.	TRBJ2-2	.	TGTGCCAGCAGCGGCCCGGGACTGAGCACCGGGGAGCTGTTTTTT	CASSGPGLSTGELFF
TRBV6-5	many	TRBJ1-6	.	TGTGCCAGCAGTTATGGGGGTTTTTCACCCCTCCACTTT	CASSYGGFSPLHF
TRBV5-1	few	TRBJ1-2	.	TGCGCCAGCAGCGACGGGGACCGTCCATGGATTGCTAACTATGGCTACACCTTC	CASSDGDRPWIANYGYTF
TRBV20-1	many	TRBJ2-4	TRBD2	TGCAGTGCTCCTCGGGGACTAGCGGGAGACGGTGCCAAAAACATTCAGTACTTC	CSAPRGLAGDGAKNIQYF
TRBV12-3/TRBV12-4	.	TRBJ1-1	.	TGTGCCAGCAGTCCGAGACAGGTCGTGAACATTGAAGCTTTCTTT	CASSPRQVVNIEAFF
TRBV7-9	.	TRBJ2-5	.	TGTGCCAGCAGCTTACTGGACGGAGCCCAAGAGACCCAGTACTTC	CASSLLDGAQETQYF
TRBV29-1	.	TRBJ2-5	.	TGCAGCGTTGAAGTAAACCTAGCATCCCAGTACTTC	CSVEVNLASQYF
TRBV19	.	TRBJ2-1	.	TGTGCCAGTAGTATAGAGGCACAGGGAAACAATGAGCAGTTCTTC	CASSIEAQGNNEQFF
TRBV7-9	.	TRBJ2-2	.	TGTGCCAGCAGCTTAGAGAGGCAGAATCACGGGGAGCTGTTTTTT	CASSLERQNHGELFF
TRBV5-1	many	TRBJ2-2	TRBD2	TGCGCCAGCAGCTTCCAGCCGGGACTAGATCCCGGGGAGCTGTTTTTT	CASSFQPGLDPGELFF
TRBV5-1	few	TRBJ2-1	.	TGCGCCAGCAGCTTCACAGTTGGCTCCTACAATGAGCAGTTCTTC	CASSFTVGSYNEQFF
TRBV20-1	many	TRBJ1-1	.	TGCAGTGCTAGAGCGACAGGTGAAGCTTTCTTT	CSARATGEAFF
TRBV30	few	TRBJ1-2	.	TGTGCCTGGAGACAGGAGGATTATGGCTACACCTTC	CAWRQEDYGYTF
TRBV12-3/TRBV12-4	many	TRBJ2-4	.	TGTGCCAGCAGTCCCCCTATAAGCTTGAGGACCCCTGTCCCTCAGTACTTC	CASSPPISLRTPVPQYF
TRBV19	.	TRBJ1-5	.	TGTGCCAGTACCCGGGGGGCCGTTCTAGGGCCCCAGCATTTT	CASTRGAVLGPQHF
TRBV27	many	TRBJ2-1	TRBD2	TGTGCCAGCACCCCCGGGACTAGCGGGAGTAATGAGCAGTTCTTC	CASTPGTSGSNEQFF
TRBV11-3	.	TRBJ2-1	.	TGTGCCAGCAGCTTCCCCCCGACTATACGACTGGACGAGTTCTTC	CASSFPPTIRLDEFF
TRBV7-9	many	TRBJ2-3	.	TGTGCCAGCAGCTCGTCCGAACAGGCCAGCACAGATACGCAGTATTTT	CASSSSEQASTDTQYF
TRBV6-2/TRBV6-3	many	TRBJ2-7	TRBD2	TGTGCCAGCAGAAAAGGACTAGCGGGAGGGTTTAACGAGCAGTACTTC	CASRKGLAGGFNEQYF
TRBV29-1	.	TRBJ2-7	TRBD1	TGCAGCGTTCTAGGGGACAGTTTATGGGACTACGAGCAGTACTTC	CSVLGDSLWDYEQYF
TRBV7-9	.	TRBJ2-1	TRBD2	TGTGCCAGCAGAGTAGAGTCTAGCGGGAGGAGGAGGGATGAGCAGTTCTTC	CASRVESSGRRRDEQFF
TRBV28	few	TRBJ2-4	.	TGTGCCAGCAGTTTTCGTTCCTCGGAGGGACTAGCCAAAAACATTCAGTACTTC	CASSFRSSEGLAKNIQYF
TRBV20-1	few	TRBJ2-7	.	TGCAGTGCTATAGGGGGCGCGGGAACCTACGAGCAGTACTTC	CSAIGGAGTYEQYF
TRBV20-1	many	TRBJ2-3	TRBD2	TGCAGTGCTGAGATAGCGGGAGTCGGAGATACGCAGTATTTT	CSAEIAGVGDTQYF
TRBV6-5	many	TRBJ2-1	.	TGTGCCAGCAGTTACTCGATGAGTCTGGACGGGGTCGAGCAGTTCTTC	CASSYSMSLDGVEQFF
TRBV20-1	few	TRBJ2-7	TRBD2	TGCAGTGGCAAGGGGACTAGCGGGAGGGCCTACGAGCAGTACTTC	CSGKGTSGRAYEQYF
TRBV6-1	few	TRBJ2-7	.	TGTGCCACTTATAGCGGAACACTTGACGAGCAGTACTTC	CATYSGTLDEQYF